The sequence of this T cell receptor beta chain was determined in a study of cytomegalovirus exposure and HLA in healthy donors. Points from the study as a whole: Roughly even sequencing depth across donors was the assumption behind the presence/absence analyses.

Germline values: CDR1 MNHNS, CDR2 SASEGT. V trimming: 7 bases; J trimming: 6 bases; junction bases outside the gene matches: 7. The CDR3 has 14 residues. This clone appeared a few times. Its antigen is currently unknown. The PCR was carried out with 60 Vbeta primers and 13 Jbeta primers. The method was immunoSEQ multiplex PCR; TCRdb's version includes in-frame clones alone and lacks a portion of them. The sample has some 140,000 clones; roughly three quarters are singletons. This TCR was recovered from a man under 40 in good health and CMV-seropositive. The chain uses TRBV6-1 and TRBJ1-5; TRBD1 matches 9 bases. Sequencing used PBMCs. The CDR3 protein is CASTWDRAGQPQHF. CDR3 nucleotide sequence: TGTGCCAGCACATGGGACAGGGCTGGTCAGCCCCAGCATTTT.